This T cell receptor beta chain was sequenced during a study of blood T cells in healthy people across ages. A second PCR of about 6 to 11 cycles used a sample-barcoded 5' primer and a J-beta primer mix. Via MiXCR, TCRdb re-called the 5' RACE reads, giving one row per CDR3 protein. Of roughly 1.5 million distinct CDR3 sequences listed, about 42% are singletons. This clonotype occurred many times. Its target is not known. CDR1 and CDR2 (germline): SNHLY, FYNNEI. V was shortened by 1 base and J by 5 bases, with 2 bases between the two germline ends. This CDR3 is 12 amino acids long. Study findings and constraints: Per-million-T-cell TCR beta diversity fell roughly linearly with age. TCR beta diversity correlated strongly with naive T cell percentage.

Drawn from each donor were 8.5 to 10 milliliters of peripheral blood. Samples had at least 7 million PBMCs isolated from them. Sequencing used blood. The V call is TRBV2, the J call TRBJ2-2; D is unclear. The receptor comes from a woman between 18 and 29 years old in good health. CDR3 in DNA: TGTGCCAGCAGTGAAGGAACCGGGGAGCTGTTTTTT. This gives the protein CASSEGTGELFF.